This T cell receptor (beta chain) was identified in a study of blood T cells in healthy people across ages. Regarding the study as a whole: Strongly correlated with naive T cell percentage was TCR beta diversity. PBMCs left unsorted prevented a conclusive naive versus antigen-experienced comparison.

Primed by a sample-barcoded 5' primer and a J-beta primer mix, a second PCR proceeded for about 6 to 12 cycles. Tags on each cDNA molecule came from a template-switch adaptor with 12 random nucleotides. Sequencing recovered at least 3 million CDR3-containing paired-end reads from each sample. From the 5' RACE reads, TCRdb called clonotypes with MiXCR, one entry per CDR3 protein. The sample contains over 1,300,000 distinct CDR3 sequences, approximately 59% of which appear only once. In this sample, this clonotype turned up many times. Its antigen is unknown. The sample comprised blood. The receptor was derived from a young man in good health.

The CDR3 spells CASSEARTGGPYEQFF. The CDR3 DNA reads TGTGCCAGCAGTGAAGCGCGGACGGGGGGGCCGTATGAGCAGTTCTTC. The chain is built from TRBV6-1 and TRBJ2-1; 8 positions match TRBD2. This CDR3 is built from 16 residues. V lost 0 bases to trimming and J lost 8 bases; unmatched junction nucleotides: 9. CDR1 and CDR2 from the germline V gene are MNHNS and SASEGT.